Below, one TCR beta chain is given with its context. This clonotype was counted only a few times. Its antigen remains unidentified. The input lacks base qualities; no much larger clone sits a single base away. From a lookup of the germline V gene, CDR1 and CDR2 are MDHEN and SYDVKM. Taken from cysteine to phenylalanine, the CDR3 has 16 residues. The kept DNA is CDR3 alone, 48 bases in frame from the first base. Trimming leaves V shorter by 5 bases and J shorter by 2 bases, with the junction holding 12 bases beyond the gene matches. Receptors were amplified or captured by RT-PCR. Data came from an Illumina HiSeq 2500. Using fastp trimming at Q25 and MiXCR clonotype assembly, TCRdb reanalyzed the public sequencing data and kept in-frame beta chains. Entries that share a CDR3 protein sequence are merged under the most common genes and DNA. The sample yields 650,000 or so distinct CDR3 sequences; about 15% were counted once. 6.5% to 8% of the sample is in the top ten clones.

These data are taken from a study of response to subunit inactivated influenza vaccine listed by TCRdb under 2018. Study-wide context: To follow how T cells responded to a trivalent subunit inactivated influenza vaccine, the researchers relied on deep quantitative profiling of the T cell receptor repertoire. Paper-wide results and their limitations: It was suggested by the authors that each seasonal influenza vaccination may recruit only a limited number of new T cells.

The chain couples TRBV28 to TRBJ2-7, and 7 junction bases match TRBD1. The sample here was PBMCs from blood, taken roughly 15 days before vaccination. This sequence originates from a man between 50 and 59 years old who received an inactivated influenza vaccine. Donor details come from another sample of the same person, matched by shared clones. The DNA sequence is as follows: TGTGCCAGCAGTCTTGTAGCAGGGGGTATCCCCTACGAGCAGTACTTC. This translates into CASSLVAGGIPYEQYF.